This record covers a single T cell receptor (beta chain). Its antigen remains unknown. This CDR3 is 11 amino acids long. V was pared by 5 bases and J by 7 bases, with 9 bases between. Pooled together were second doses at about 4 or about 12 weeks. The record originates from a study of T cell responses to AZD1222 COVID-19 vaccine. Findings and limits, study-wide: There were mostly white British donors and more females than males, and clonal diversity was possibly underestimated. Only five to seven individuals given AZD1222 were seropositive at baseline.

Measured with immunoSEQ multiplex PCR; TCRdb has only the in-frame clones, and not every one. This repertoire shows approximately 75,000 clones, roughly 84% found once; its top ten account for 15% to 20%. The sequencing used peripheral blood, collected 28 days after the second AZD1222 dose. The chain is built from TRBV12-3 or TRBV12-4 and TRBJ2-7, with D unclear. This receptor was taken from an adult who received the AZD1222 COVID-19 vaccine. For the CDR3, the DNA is TGTGCCAGCAGTCTGAAGTCGGAGCAGTACTTC. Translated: CASSLKSEQYF.